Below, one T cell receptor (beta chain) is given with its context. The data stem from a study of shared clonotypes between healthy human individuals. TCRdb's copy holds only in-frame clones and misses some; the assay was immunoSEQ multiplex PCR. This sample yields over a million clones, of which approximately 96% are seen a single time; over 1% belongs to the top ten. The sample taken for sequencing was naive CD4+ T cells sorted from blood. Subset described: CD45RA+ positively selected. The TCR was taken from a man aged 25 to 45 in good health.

CDR3 loop: CSALAGVTEQYF. CDR3 coding DNA: TGCAGCGCCTTAGCGGGAGTCACCGAGCAGTACTTC. This sequence joins TRBV29-1 and TRBJ2-7; TRBD2 agrees at 9 bases. V was clipped by 7 bases and J by 6 bases; unmatched bases: 7. Germline V gene data show CDR1 as SQVTM and CDR2 as ANQGSEA. The CDR3 has 12 amino acids.